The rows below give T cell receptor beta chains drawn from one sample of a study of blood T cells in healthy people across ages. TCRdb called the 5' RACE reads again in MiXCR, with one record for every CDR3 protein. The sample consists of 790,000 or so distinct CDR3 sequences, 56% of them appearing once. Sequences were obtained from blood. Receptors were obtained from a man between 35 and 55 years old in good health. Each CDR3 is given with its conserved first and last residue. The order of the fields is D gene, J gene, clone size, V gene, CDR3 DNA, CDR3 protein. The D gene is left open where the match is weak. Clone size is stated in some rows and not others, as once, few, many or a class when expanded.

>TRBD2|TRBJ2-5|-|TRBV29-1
TGCAGCGCTGGGCTAGCGGGAGCTCGGAATGAGCAGTACTTC
CSAGLAGARNEQYF
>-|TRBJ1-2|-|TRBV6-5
TGTGCCAGCAGCCCCGGACTCTTATTTATCGGCTATGGCTACACCTTC
CASSPGLLFIGYGYTF
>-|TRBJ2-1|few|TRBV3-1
TGTGCCAGCAGCCAAGCCGGGGGCCATTCTGAGCAGTTCTTC
CASSQAGGHSEQFF
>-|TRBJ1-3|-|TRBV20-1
TGCAGTGCTAGAGCAAAGGGGATCTCTGGAAACACCATATATTTT
CSARAKGISGNTIYF
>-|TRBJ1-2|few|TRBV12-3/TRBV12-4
TGTGCCAGCAGTTTTAGGGAGGGAAACTATGGCTACACCTTC
CASSFREGNYGYTF
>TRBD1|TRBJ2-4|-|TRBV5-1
TGCGCCAGCAGCTTACGACAGGGTCCTTCCTACGGGCAGTACTTC
CASSLRQGPSYGQYF
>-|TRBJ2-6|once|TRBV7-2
TGTACCAGCAGCCGAACTAGTACTGGGGCCAACGTCCTGACTTTC
CTSSRTSTGANVLTF
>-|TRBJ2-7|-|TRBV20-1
TGCAGTGCTAGAAAAGCGACAGGCTCCTACGAGCAGTACTTC
CSARKATGSYEQYF
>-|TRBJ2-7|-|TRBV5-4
TGTGCCAGCACAACCGCCGGTCGTGCAGCTTTCTACGAGCAGTACTTC
CASTTAGRAAFYEQYF
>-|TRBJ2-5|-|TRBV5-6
TGTGCCAGCAGCCCCGGGGCTTCGATGTCAGGAGAGACCCAGTACTTC
CASSPGASMSGETQYF
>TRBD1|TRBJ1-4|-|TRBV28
TGTGCCAGCAACAACAGGGGAAGGGAAAAACTGTTTTTT
CASNNRGREKLFF
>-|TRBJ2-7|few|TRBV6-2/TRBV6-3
TGTGCCACCATCCTGCAAGACGTCTACGAGCAGTACTTC
CATILQDVYEQYF
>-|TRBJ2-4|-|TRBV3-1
TGTGCCAGCAGCTACATCGTGGGTACCAAAAACATTCAGTACTTC
CASSYIVGTKNIQYF
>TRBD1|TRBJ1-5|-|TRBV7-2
TGTGCCAGCAGTCGGGACAGGGTCAATCAGCCCCAGCATTTT
CASSRDRVNQPQHF
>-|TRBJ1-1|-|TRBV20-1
TGCAGTGCTAGCTCCCCACATACACCTGCTAACACTGAAGCTTTCTTT
CSASSPHTPANTEAFF
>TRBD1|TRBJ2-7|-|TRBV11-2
TGTGCCAGCAGCTTACAACCACCGGGACAGGGCGAGCAGTACTTC
CASSLQPPGQGEQYF
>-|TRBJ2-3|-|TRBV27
TGTGCCAGCAGTTTTGCTAATTATAGGACTAGCACAGATACGCAGTATTTT
CASSFANYRTSTDTQYF
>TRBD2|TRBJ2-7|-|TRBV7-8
TGTGCCAGCAGCTTTGTTAGCGGGGGCGAGCAGTGCTTC
CASSFVSGGEQCF
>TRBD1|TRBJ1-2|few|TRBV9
TGTGCCAGCAGCGCCGGGACAGGAAGTTCCTATGGCTACACCTTC
CASSAGTGSSYGYTF
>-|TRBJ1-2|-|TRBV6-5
TGTGCCAGCGGTAGGGATGTTGGCTACACCTTC
CASGRDVGYTF
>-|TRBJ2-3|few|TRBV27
TGTGCCAGCAGTCAACCGGGCGAGAGCACAGATACGCAGTATTTT
CASSQPGESTDTQYF
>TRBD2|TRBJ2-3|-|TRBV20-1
TGCAGTGCCGAGACTAGCACTGGCACAGATACGCAGTATTTT
CSAETSTGTDTQYF
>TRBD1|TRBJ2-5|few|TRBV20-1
TGCAGTGCTTGGGACAGGGCCCTCCTTGCAGAGACCCAGTACTTC
CSAWDRALLAETQYF
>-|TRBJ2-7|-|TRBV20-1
TGCAGTGCTAGAGGAACTAGGACCTACGAGCAGTACTTC
CSARGTRTYEQYF
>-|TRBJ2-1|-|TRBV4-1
TGCGCCAGCAGCCAAGAAGACGGGGGCGATGAGCAGTTCTTC
CASSQEDGGDEQFF
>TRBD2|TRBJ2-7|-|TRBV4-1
TGCGCCAGCAGCCAGCTCTTAGCGGGCCCCAAAGGGTACGAGCAGTACTTC
CASSQLLAGPKGYEQYF
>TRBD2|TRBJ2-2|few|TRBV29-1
TGCAGCGCCGGCGGGGGTGCCGGGAACACCGGGGAGCTGTTTTTT
CSAGGGAGNTGELFF
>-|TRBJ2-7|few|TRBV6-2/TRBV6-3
TGTGCCAGCAGCTATAACAGGGAAACCTACGAGCAGTACTTC
CASSYNRETYEQYF
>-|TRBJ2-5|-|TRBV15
TGTGCCACCAGCAGAGCACCCCTCGGGGGGCGGGAGACCCAGTACTTC
CATSRAPLGGRETQYF
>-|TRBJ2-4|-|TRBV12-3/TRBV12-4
TGTGCCAGCAGTTCACAGGGGGGGTCCTACGAGCGGTACTTC
CASSSQGGSYERYF
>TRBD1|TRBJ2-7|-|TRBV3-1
TGTGCCAGCAGCCAACAGGGGGCTCGAAACGAGCAGTACTTC
CASSQQGARNEQYF
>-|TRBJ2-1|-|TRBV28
TGTGCCAGCAGTGTAGGTGGTCGCGATGAGCAGTTCTTC
CASSVGGRDEQFF
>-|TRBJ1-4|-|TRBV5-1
TGCGCCAGCAGATACAGCAGTAATGAAAAACTGTTTTTT
CASRYSSNEKLFF
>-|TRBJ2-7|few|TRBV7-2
TGTGCCAGCAGCCCAGACAGATACACCTACGAGCAGTACTTC
CASSPDRYTYEQYF
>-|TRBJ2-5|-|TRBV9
TGTGCCAGCAGCCTCGGGGTAGGGGCCTCCTACAATGAGCAGTACTTC
CASSLGVGASYNEQYF
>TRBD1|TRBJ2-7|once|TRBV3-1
TGTGCCAGCAGCCCGGGACAGGGCAGAAGCGAGCAGTACTTC
CASSPGQGRSEQYF
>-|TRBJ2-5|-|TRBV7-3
TGTGCCAGCAGCTCGCCGGGGATCTTAGAGACCCAGTACTTC
CASSSPGILETQYF
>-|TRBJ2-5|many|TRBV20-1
TGCAGTGCGCCCGGGCAGCAAGAGACCCAGTACTTC
CSAPGQQETQYF
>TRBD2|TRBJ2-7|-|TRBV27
TGTGCCAGCACCACCGGGACTAGCGGGACCTACGAGCAGTACTTC
CASTTGTSGTYEQYF
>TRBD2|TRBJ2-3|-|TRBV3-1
TGTGCCAGCAGCCAAGATGGAGGGGGACTAGCAGGCACAGATACGCAGTATTTT
CASSQDGGGLAGTDTQYF
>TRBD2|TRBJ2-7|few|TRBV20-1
TGCAGTGCTAGGGGGACTAGCGTCTCCTACGAGCAGTACTTC
CSARGTSVSYEQYF
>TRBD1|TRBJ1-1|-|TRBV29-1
TGCAGCGCCGGGACAGCGGGTCCGGCCGGCTTGAACACTGAAGCTTTCTTT
CSAGTAGPAGLNTEAFF
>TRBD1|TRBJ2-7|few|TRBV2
TGTGCCAGCTCCCAGGAGGGACAGGGGTTGAGCGAGCAGTACTTC
CASSQEGQGLSEQYF
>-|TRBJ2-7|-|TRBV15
TGTGCCACCAGCCAAGGGGCCGGTGGACCCTACGAGCAGTACTTC
CATSQGAGGPYEQYF
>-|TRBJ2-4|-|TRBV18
TGTGCCAGCTCACCTTCAGAGTGGAGATTCCCGGGCCCTTCTCTAGCCAAAAACATTCAGTACTTC
CASSPSEWRFPGPSLAKNIQYF
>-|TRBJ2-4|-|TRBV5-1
TGCGCCAGCAGCTCGATTCAGGAGTCGGGGCAGTACTTC
CASSSIQESGQYF
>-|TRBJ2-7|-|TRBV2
TGTGCCAGCAGGAAGGACGGCCCTTGGTCGGAGCAGTACTTC
CASRKDGPWSEQYF
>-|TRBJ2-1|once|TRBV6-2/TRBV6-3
TGTGCCAGCAGTTACCGGCTCACGAGCGATGAGCAGTTCTTC
CASSYRLTSDEQFF
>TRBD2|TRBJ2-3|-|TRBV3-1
TGTGCCAGCAGCCCATCTTTACTAGCGGCCCCTAGCGCAGATACGCAGTATTTT
CASSPSLLAAPSADTQYF
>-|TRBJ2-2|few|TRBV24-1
TGTGCCACCGGGGCCGGGGAGCTGTTTTTT
CATGAGELFF
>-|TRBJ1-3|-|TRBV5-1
TGCGCCAGCAGCTTGGCCACGCTAAACTACGGAAACACCATATATTTT
CASSLATLNYGNTIYF
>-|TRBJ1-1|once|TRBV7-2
TGTGCCAGCAGCTACCCGGTTGGTGAAGCTTTCTTT
CASSYPVGEAFF
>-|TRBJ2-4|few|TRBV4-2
TGTGCCAGCAGCCAAGAAACGGTGGGGGATTTAAACATTCAGTACTTC
CASSQETVGDLNIQYF
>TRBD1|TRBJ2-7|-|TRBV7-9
TGTGCCAGCAGCTCACCAGCCGAGGGGGCGCCCTACAATGAGCAGTACTTC
CASSSPAEGAPYNEQYF
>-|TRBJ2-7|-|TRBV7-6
TGTGCCAGCACCCCGGGGCAGGGCGAGTCCTACGAGCAGTACTTC
CASTPGQGESYEQYF